The 21 T cell receptor beta chains presented below share a single source sample, sequenced in a study of human T cells and chemical hapten exposure. Time point indicated: patch test 3, about 24 weeks after DPC sensitization. This sample's treatment: therapeutic diphenylcyclopropenone sensitization with weekly scalp DPC. TCRdb recomputed calls from the RACE reads with MiXCR, one row per CDR3 protein. Of about 200,000 distinct CDR3 sequences listed, around 23% were seen once; the top ten hold over 2%. This sample comprised whole blood, obtained in connection with sensitization to the hapten diphenylcyclopropenone (DPC). The receptors come from a woman in her thirties or forties with alopecia areata. Some clones in this sample may be carry-over from other donors' samples.

V is TRBV20-1 and J is TRBJ2-5; 7 bases fit TRBD1. The CDR3 covers 15 residues. Germline V gene sequence: CDR1 DFQATT, CDR2 SNEGSKA (reference sequence). V lost 5 bases, J lost 6 bases, and 15 bases stayed unmatched. Here the CDR3 reads CSAELPGQWSKTQYF. DNA of the CDR3: TGCAGTGCTGAGCTTCCGGGACAGTGGTCCAAGACCCAGTACTTC.

The chain joins TRBV10-3 to TRBJ2-2; D remains unclear. Germline-derived CDR1 and CDR2 are ENHRY and SYGVKD. CDR3 size: 15 residues. Deletions cut 4 bases from V and 4 bases from J, with 13 bases between. The CDR3 DNA reads TGTGCCATCAGTGGGTCCCTGACGGGCACCGGGGAGCTGTTTTTT. Translating it yields CAISGSLTGTGELFF.

This clonotype has only a few counts. The rearrangement links TRBV4-3 to TRBJ1-6; 8 nucleotides agree with TRBD1. J lost 6 bases, V lost 2 bases, and 3 bases had no gene match. Germline CDR1 reads LGHNA; CDR2 reads YSLEER. There are 15 residues in the CDR3. The CDR3 region has the DNA TGCGCCAGCAGCCAATCGGACAGGGCTAATTCACCCCTCCACTTT. Amino acids: CASSQSDRANSPLHF.

J is TRBJ2-6 and V is TRBV5-4, with D perhaps TRBD2 (7 bases). Trimming took off 4 bases at V and 0 bases at J, with 17 bases between the two ends. The length of the CDR3 is 18 residues. Germline V gene sequence: CDR1 SGHNT, CDR2 YYREEE (reference sequence). CDR3 coding DNA: TGTGCCAGCAGCCCGAGGGGGGGCCCTTACTCTGGGGCCAACGTCCTGACTTTC. Translated: CASSPRGGPYSGANVLTF.

V gene TRBV3-1 combines with J gene TRBJ2-7; D uncertain. Trimming took off 1 base at V and 4 bases at J, with 5 bases between the two ends. This CDR3 is 12 amino acids long. Germline V gene data show CDR1 as LGHDT and CDR2 as YNNKEL (reference sequence). CDR3 coding DNA: TGTGCCAGCAGCCAAGCAGGTTACGAGCAGTACTTC. Its translation: CASSQAGYEQYF.

The V call is TRBV4-2, the J call TRBJ2-1; 9 bases fit TRBD2. V lost 0 bases to trimming and J lost 5 bases; unmatched junction nucleotides: 8. The CDR3 sequence is 17 residues long. CDR1 and CDR2 (germline): LGHNA, YNFKEQ. This chain's CDR3 is CASSQDLVGLAHNEQFF. CDR3 coding DNA: TGTGCCAGCAGCCAAGATCTTGTGGGACTAGCACACAATGAGCAGTTCTTC.

The CDR3 loop reads CASSSNRGWPNEQFF. As DNA, the CDR3 is TGTGCCAGCAGCTCCAACAGGGGGTGGCCGAATGAGCAGTTCTTC. This chain connects TRBV27 to TRBJ2-1; 8 nucleotides match TRBD1. Trimming cost V 6 bases and J 7 bases; bases outside gene matches: 11. The germline CDR1 and CDR2 sequences are MNHEY and SMNVEV (reference sequence). There are 15 residues in the CDR3.

The rearrangement joins TRBV29-1 to TRBJ2-5, with D perhaps given as TRBD1 or TRBD2 (5 bases each). CDR1 SQVTM and CDR2 ANQGSEA come from the germline V gene. Trimming took off 4 bases at V and 3 bases at J, with 15 bases between the two ends. The CDR3 contains 14 residues. The CDR3 DNA is TGCAGCGTTGGGGGGTCCCTCGGCGAAGAGACCCAGTACTTC. It is translated as CSVGGSLGEETQYF. Full variable domain (remainder filled in from reference TRBV29-1 and TRBJ2-5): SAVISQKPSRDICQRGTSLTIQCQVDSQVTMMFWYRQQPGQSLTLIATANQGSEATYESGFVIDKFPISRPNLTFSTLTVSNMSPEDSSIYLCSVGGSLGEETQYFGPGTRLLVL.

This chain links TRBV24-1 with TRBJ1-1; a weak D match, TRBD1 (6 bases). Deletions cut 3 bases from V and 11 bases from J, with 15 bases between. The CDR3 is 13 residues long. In germline, CDR1 is KGHDR, CDR2 SFDVKD. The CDR3 nucleotides read TGTGCCACCAGTGATCCACAGGGACGGAATGCTTTCTTT. It codes for CATSDPQGRNAFF.

This clonotype was recorded a few times. The V and J genes are TRBV29-1 and TRBJ1-1; 7 bases are shared with TRBD1. Losses at the gene ends were 6 bases for V and 3 bases for J; bases not matched to a gene: 7. CDR3 length equals 13 residues. Germline V gene sequence: CDR1 SQVTM, CDR2 ANQGSEA. CDR3 protein: CSVSQGRDTEAFF. For the CDR3, the DNA is TGCAGCGTGTCACAGGGGAGGGACACTGAAGCTTTCTTT.

A few counts support this clonotype. This chain joins TRBV6-5 and TRBJ1-1, with no clear D. The CDR3 is made up of 15 amino acids. Trimming shortened V by 0 bases and J by 1 base, and 9 bases separated the two germline ends. CDR1 is MNHEY and CDR2 is SVGAGI in the germline V gene. As DNA, the CDR3 is TGTGCCAGCAGTTACTCGGTTGCCGAGAACACTGAAGCTTTCTTT. This gives the protein CASSYSVAENTEAFF.

This clonotype turned up a few times. The chain couples TRBV12-3 or TRBV12-4 to TRBJ2-1; TRBD1 matches 8 bases. Unmatched junction bases numbered 10, after V lost 7 bases and J lost 8 bases. There are 14 residues in the CDR3. CDR3 sequence (DNA): TGTGCCAGCACCTCCAGGGGGCTGGTGGATGAGCAGTTCTTC. Its protein is CASTSRGLVDEQFF.

The CDR3 nucleotides are TGTGCCAGCGTTGGGGGACAGTTCCACGAGCAGTACTTC. Protein sequence: CASVGGQFHEQYF. V and J are TRBV28 and TRBJ2-7; TRBD1 aligns across 7 bases. Trimming removed 8 bases from V and 5 bases from J; junction bases left unmatched: 9. CDR1 and CDR2 (germline): MDHEN, SYDVKM. The CDR3 is made up of 13 amino acids.

The rearrangement joins TRBV29-1 to TRBJ2-6; 11 positions agree with TRBD2. V dropped 4 bases and J dropped 0; count of bases not matched to a gene: 5. Germline V gene sequence: CDR1 SQVTM, CDR2 ANQGSEA. The CDR3 covers 17 residues. The CDR3, as DNA: TGCAGCGTTGCTCTAGCGGGGGGATCCTCTGGGGCCAACGTCCTGACTTTC. This gives the protein CSVALAGGSSGANVLTF. Variable domain in full (rest from reference TRBV29-1 and TRBJ2-6): SAVISQKPSRDICQRGTSLTIQCQVDSQVTMMFWYRQQPGQSLTLIATANQGSEATYESGFVIDKFPISRPNLTFSTLTVSNMSPEDSSIYLCSVALAGGSSGANVLTFGAGSRLTVL.

The sample holds a few counts of this clonotype. This chain joins TRBV24-1 and TRBJ2-7; possibly TRBD2 for D (6 bases). The CDR3 covers 11 residues. In germline, CDR1 is KGHDR, CDR2 SFDVKD. With 12 bases removed from V and 2 bases from J, the gap between germline ends came to 10 bases. CDR3 DNA: TGTGCCGCGGGATCAGCCTACGAGCAGTACTTC. Translating it yields CAAGSAYEQYF.

This clonotype was detected only a few times. The chain links TRBV20-1 to TRBJ1-1; 8 bases line up with TRBD1. CDR3 size: 15 residues. The germline V gene has CDR1 DFQATT and CDR2 SNEGSKA (reference sequence). V shed 0 bases, J shed 3 bases, and the junction held 6 bases outside the gene matches. CDR3 residues: CSARDPRGRYTEAFF. Here the CDR3 DNA reads TGCAGTGCTAGAGATCCCAGGGGGCGTTACACTGAAGCTTTCTTT.

This clonotype showed up just a few times. The CDR3 DNA is TGTGCCAGCAGCACGGACAGACATTCACCCCTCCACTTT. It translates to CASSTDRHSPLHF. The chain is built from TRBV7-2 and TRBJ1-6, with D possibly being TRBD1 (6 bases). This CDR3 is 13 amino acids long. Trimming stripped 5 bases from V and 8 bases from J, with 10 bases between. Germline assignment: CDR1 SGHTA and CDR2 FQGNSA.

This clonotype was seen a few times. The genes are TRBV14 and TRBJ2-7; 8 nucleotides align to TRBD2. Germline lookup yields CDR1 SGHDN and CDR2 FVKESK. With V trimmed by 4 bases and J by 6 bases, 11 bases remained unmatched. The CDR3 is 15 amino acids. The CDR3 DNA reads TGTGCCAGCAGCCTAGTTGACGGGAGGGCCAGCGAGCAGTACTTC. Translation: CASSLVDGRASEQYF.

This clonotype has only a few counts. This rearrangement joins TRBV20-1 to TRBJ2-3; 8 bases agree with TRBD2. Germline CDR1 is DFQATT and CDR2 is SNEGSKA (reference sequence). The trim removed 3 bases at V and 0 bases at J, leaving 8 bases unmatched. The CDR3 has 16 residues. DNA of the CDR3: TGCAGTGCTAGGACTACATTAGCGGGAAGCACAGATACGCAGTATTTT. This gives the protein CSARTTLAGSTDTQYF.

This clonotype came up a few times. The V and J genes are TRBV12-3 or TRBV12-4 and TRBJ2-2; 7 bases are a match to TRBD1. The CDR3 is made up of 14 amino acids. The V gene end was trimmed by 6 bases and the J gene end by 7 bases; junction bases not matched to a gene: 8. CDR3 in amino acids: CASRPGQVGGELFF. DNA of the CDR3: TGTGCCAGCAGGCCCGGACAGGTCGGCGGGGAGCTGTTTTTT.

This clonotype was counted between two and nine times. V is TRBV10-3 and J is TRBJ2-1; 10 bases map to TRBD2. This CDR3 is 13 amino acids long. The V gene's germline CDR1 is ENHRY and CDR2 SYGVKD. V lost 6 bases and J lost 12; bases outside the gene matches: 8. Here the CDR3 reads CAISDWEREGQFF. In DNA, the CDR3 is TGTGCCATCAGCGACTGGGAGCGGGAGGGGCAGTTCTTC.